This paragraph covers one TCR beta chain sequence. The data originate from a study of CXCR3-negative and CXCR3-positive naive CD8 T cells. Carrying UMI labels, the TRB cDNA libraries were prepared through 5' RACE. After re-calling the 5' RACE reads, TCRdb lists one entry per CDR3 protein, DNA absent. Its table lists approximately 52,000 distinct CDR3 sequences. Germline CDR1 DFQATT, CDR2 SNEGSKA (reference sequence). This CDR3 is 17 amino acids long. The clonotype comes from a human donor in good health. Some clones in this sample may be carry-over from other donors' samples. This chain joins TRBV20-1 and TRBJ2-3; TCRdb's assignment of TRBD2 cannot be checked, as there is no DNA. Sequenced: memory CD8+ T cells from blood. The CDR3 is CSARDRSAGSYTDTQYF.